The clone carrying this T cell receptor (beta chain) showed up many times. One entry per CDR3 protein results from TCRdb running MiXCR on the 5' RACE reads. The sample contains over 35,000 distinct CDR3 sequences, roughly 4.8% of which appear only once. This record comes from a study of early T cells in non-severe SARS-CoV-2 infection. Germline V lookup: CDR1 MNHEY, CDR2 SVGEGT. CDR3 length: 14 residues. Trimming cost V 6 bases and J 4 bases, with 13 bases left between them. The gene calls are TRBV6-2 or TRBV6-3 and TRBJ1-5; D possibly corresponds to TRBD1 (5 bases). The origin of this receptor is an adult who was a healthcare worker with PCR-confirmed SARS-CoV-2 infection or an uninfected control (not recorded which). The sequencing input was whole blood. CDR3 protein: CASSRQRTNQPQHF. CDR3 in DNA: TGTGCCAGCAGCCGACAGCGGACTAATCAGCCCCAGCATTTT.